These 24 T cell receptor beta chains were sequenced from one sample in a study of blood T cell repertoires in COVID-19. TCRdb's table, derived via immunoSEQ multiplex PCR, lists solely in-frame clones and lacks some. The sample contains over 85,000 clones, approximately 86% of which appear only once. Input material: peripheral blood. Receptors originate from a man aged 35-49 years with acute or convalescent COVID-19.

V gene TRBV3-1 (or the pseudogene TRBV3-2) combines with J gene TRBJ2-5, with 8 positions matching TRBD1. Trimming removed 5 bases from V and 1 base from J; junction bases left unmatched: 9. Germline CDR1 LGHDT, CDR2 YNNKEL (reference sequence). This CDR3 is built from 16 residues. The CDR3 reads CASSFSDRVVQETQYF. In DNA, the CDR3 is TGTGCCAGCAGCTTTTCGGACAGGGTGGTCCAAGAGACCCAGTACTTC.

The chain combines TRBV9 with TRBJ1-2; D might be TRBD1 (6 bases). Germline V CDR1 and CDR2: SGDLS, YYNGEE. The CDR3 runs to 13 residues. Trimming shortened V by 3 bases and J by 4 bases, and 10 bases separated the two germline ends. CDR3 sequence (DNA): TGTGCCAGCAGCGCCAGGGGCAGCTATGGCTACACCTTC. Amino acid sequence: CASSARGSYGYTF.

V and J are TRBV6-2 or TRBV6-3 and TRBJ1-1, with 9 bases aligning to TRBD1. This CDR3 contains 15 residues. Germline V CDR1 and CDR2: MNHEY, SVGEGT. Trimming at V came to 0 bases and at J to 1 base, leaving 0 bases not matched to a gene. CDR3 residues: CASSYSGQGNTEAFF. DNA of the CDR3: TGTGCCAGCAGTTACTCGGGACAGGGGAACACTGAAGCTTTCTTT.

This clone was detected only once. The V and J genes are TRBV7-8 and TRBJ2-7; D call uncertain. The germline V and J ends were trimmed by 4 bases and 4 bases, with 11 bases remaining between them. The CDR3 has 13 amino acids. Germline V gene lookup returns CDR1 SGHVS and CDR2 FQNEAQ. CDR3: CASSYGDGYEQYF. For the CDR3, the DNA is TGTGCCAGCAGCTACGGAGATGGGTACGAGCAGTACTTC.

V and J are TRBV5-1 and TRBJ1-1, with no clear D. This CDR3 region has 13 residues. V shed 7 bases and J shed 5 bases, with 15 bases lying between them. CDR1 is SGHRS, CDR2 YFSETQ, per germline. CDR3 protein: CASASEAFTEAFF. The CDR3 DNA reads as TGCGCCAGCGCCTCGGAGGCTTTTACTGAAGCTTTCTTT.

The rearrangement uses TRBV7-2 and TRBJ2-1; TRBD2 agrees at 10 bases. CDR1 is SGHTA, CDR2 FQGNSA, per germline. Unmatched junction bases numbered 13, after V lost 5 bases and J lost 6 bases. CDR3 length: 17 residues. The CDR3 loop reads CASSTSSGSRFTNEQFF. CDR3 DNA: TGTGCCAGCAGCACCTCTAGCGGGAGTAGATTCACCAATGAGCAGTTCTTC.

V is TRBV29-1 and J is TRBJ1-2; 8 positions agree with TRBD1. Germline trimming cut 5 bases from V and 8 bases from J; bases unmatched to any gene: 10. Germline loops: CDR1 SQVTM, CDR2 ANQGSEA. This CDR3 is 13 amino acids long. The CDR3 region has the DNA TGCAGCGTTACCAGGGGGCGCGAGGGAGGCTACACCTTC. Translating gives CSVTRGREGGYTF.

The gene calls are TRBV5-4 and TRBJ2-7; a possible D gene is TRBD2 (6 bases). Per the germline V gene, CDR1 is SGHNT and CDR2 is YYREEE (reference sequence). Trimming shortened V by 4 bases and J by 2 bases, and 10 bases separated the two germline ends. This CDR3 has 13 residues. The CDR3 DNA follows: TGTGCCAGCAGCCGCGGGACTCCCTACGAGCAGTACTTC. It encodes CASSRGTPYEQYF.

The chain couples TRBV6-5 to TRBJ2-3, with a weak D call TRBD2 (6 bases). Germline lookup yields CDR1 MNHEY and CDR2 SVGAGI. Trimming removed 6 bases from V and 6 bases from J, with 16 bases in between. CDR3 length: 14 residues. CDR3 DNA: TGTGCCAGCAGACGTTCGGCGGGATTGGATACGCAGTATTTT. It specifies CASRRSAGLDTQYF.

This chain joins TRBV5-1 and TRBJ2-7, with 8 positions matching TRBD1. The V and J ends lost 4 bases and 3 bases, in that order; junction bases with no gene match: 6. This CDR3 region has 14 residues. CDR1 is SGHRS, CDR2 YFSETQ, per germline. CDR3 loop: CASSQGTGYYEQYF. The CDR3 DNA follows: TGCGCCAGCAGCCAAGGGACAGGTTACTACGAGCAGTACTTC.

This chain uses TRBV9 with TRBJ2-1; 11 positions agree with TRBD2. The CDR3 loop spans 15 amino acids. The trim removed 5 bases at V and 6 bases at J, leaving 7 bases unmatched. CDR1 is SGDLS, CDR2 YYNGEE, per germline. CDR3 amino acids: CASSSGLAGPNEQFF. In DNA, the CDR3 is TGTGCCAGCAGTTCCGGACTAGCGGGCCCCAATGAGCAGTTCTTC.

The chain recombines TRBV11-3 with TRBJ2-5, with 9 nucleotides matching TRBD2. The ends lost 6 bases at V and 4 bases at J; junction bases unmatched: 6. In germline, CDR1 is SGHNT, CDR2 YENEEA. CDR3 length: 14 residues. The CDR3 DNA sequence: TGTGCCAGCAGTGTTAGCGGGAGAGGAGAGACCCAGTACTTC. Residues: CASSVSGRGETQYF.

The chain couples TRBV13 to TRBJ1-1; TRBD1 matches 8 bases. The CDR3 covers 14 residues. Germline V gene sequence: CDR1 PRHDT, CDR2 FYEKMQ (reference sequence). After removal of 5 bases from V and 3 bases from J, the junction contained 5 bases not matched to a gene. CDR3 region: CASSQPGGHTEAFF. Written as DNA, the CDR3 is TGTGCCAGCAGCCAGCCAGGGGGCCACACTGAAGCTTTCTTT.

V is TRBV5-4 and J is TRBJ2-2; TRBD2 aligns across 15 bases. Germline assignment: CDR1 SGHNT and CDR2 YYREEE (reference sequence). V was pared by 4 bases and J by 4 bases, with 5 bases of the junction left unmatched. The length of the CDR3 is 17 residues. CDR3 loop: CASSRAGLAGGTGELFF. The CDR3 DNA reads as TGTGCCAGCAGCCGAGCGGGACTAGCGGGGGGCACCGGGGAGCTGTTTTTT.

The chain uses TRBV30 and TRBJ1-1, with 7 positions matching TRBD1. V shed 7 bases, J shed 3 bases, and the junction held 8 bases outside the gene matches. From germline, CDR1 is GTSNPN and CDR2 SVGIG (reference sequence). The CDR3 totals 13 residues. CDR3 coding DNA: TGTGCCTCAAAGACAGGGTTGGACACTGAAGCTTTCTTT. It specifies CASKTGLDTEAFF.

The J gene is TRBJ2-1, the V gene TRBV30, with TRBD2 matching 9 bases. CDR1 GTSNPN and CDR2 SVGIG come from the germline V gene (reference sequence). CDR3 length: 15 amino acids. V was pared by 4 bases and J by 9 bases, with 13 bases of the junction left unmatched. The chain's CDR3 is CAWNEGGRALSEQFF. In nucleotides, the CDR3 is TGTGCCTGGAACGAAGGCGGGAGGGCCTTATCTGAGCAGTTCTTC.

This chain uses TRBV5-6 with TRBJ1-6, with 8 bases matching TRBD1. The CDR3 sequence is 17 residues long. V was pared by 3 bases and J by 7 bases, with 12 bases of the junction left unmatched. Germline V CDR1 and CDR2: SGHDT, YYEEEE. CDR3 sequence (DNA): TGTGCCAGCAGCTCAAACGTCCGGACAGGGCGGAATTCACCCCTCCACTTT. Translation: CASSSNVRTGRNSPLHF.

The rearrangement uses TRBV30 and TRBJ2-1; 10 nucleotides line up with TRBD2. Germline lookup yields CDR1 GTSNPN and CDR2 SVGIG (reference sequence). CDR3 size: 14 residues. Unmatched junction bases numbered 5, after V lost 4 bases and J lost 5 bases. The CDR3 protein is CAWNLAGVHNEQFF. In nucleotides, the CDR3 is TGTGCCTGGAACCTAGCGGGAGTTCACAATGAGCAGTTCTTC.

The chain couples TRBV5-6 to TRBJ1-2; 7 nucleotides line up with TRBD1. Per the germline V gene, CDR1 is SGHDT and CDR2 is YYEEEE. The V and J ends lost 0 bases and 6 bases, in that order; junction bases with no gene match: 8. CDR3 length: 15 amino acids. In DNA, the CDR3 is TGTGCCAGCAGCTTGGACCAGACAGGGATTGATGGCTACACCTTC. It translates to CASSLDQTGIDGYTF.

The chain has TRBV2 and TRBJ1-4, with TRBD1 matching 10 bases. The ends lost 0 bases at V and 5 bases at J; junction bases unmatched: 6. CDR1 and CDR2 (germline): SNHLY, FYNNEI. This CDR3 is built from 17 residues. CDR3 bases: TGTGCCAGCAGTGAAGCCGGGACAGGGGCCCCAAATGAAAAACTGTTTTTT. As protein: CASSEAGTGAPNEKLFF.

This chain joins TRBV4-3 and TRBJ1-6, with 10 bases aligning to TRBD1. The CDR3 has 14 residues. Germline V gene data show CDR1 as LGHNA and CDR2 as YSLEER. V gave up 3 bases and J gave up 12 bases; unmatched junction bases: 5. In DNA form, the CDR3 reads TGCGCCAGCAGCCAGGACAGGGGGGAACGACCCCTCCACTTT. It codes for CASSQDRGERPLHF.

The chain is built from TRBV2 and TRBJ2-1; no clear D. V was clipped by 3 bases and J by 0 bases, with 6 bases between them. Per germline, CDR1 SNHLY and CDR2 FYNNEI. The CDR3 spans 14 residues. This chain's CDR3 is CASSEASSYNEQFF. The CDR3 DNA reads as TGTGCCAGCAGTGAGGCTAGCTCCTACAATGAGCAGTTCTTC.

The rearrangement joins TRBV3-1 (or the pseudogene TRBV3-2) to TRBJ2-1, with TRBD2 identical over 9 bases. The V gene end was trimmed by 3 bases and the J gene end by 1 base; junction bases not matched to a gene: 1. The CDR3 is 15 amino acids. Germline V gene sequence: CDR1 LGHDT, CDR2 YNNKEL (reference sequence). The CDR3 here is CASSQLAGSYNEQFF. DNA of the CDR3: TGTGCCAGCAGCCAGCTAGCGGGATCCTACAATGAGCAGTTCTTC.

The V gene is TRBV29-1, the J gene TRBJ2-1, with unresolved D. Germline lookup yields CDR1 SQVTM and CDR2 ANQGSEA. Trimming removed 0 bases at V and 0 bases at J, with 3 bases between. The CDR3 consists of 13 residues. The CDR3 spells CSVEEYSYNEQFF. The CDR3 region has the DNA TGCAGCGTTGAAGAGTACTCCTACAATGAGCAGTTCTTC.